This record concerns one T cell receptor beta chain sequence. Its antigen is currently unknown. The data originate from a study of radiation and T cells in renal cell carcinoma. Study-wide results and limits: Top 100 clonotypes averaged about 54% in irradiated versus about 40% in nephrectomy-only tumors. Dominant CDR3 motifs were more common in irradiated tumors than controls.

Measured with immunoSEQ multiplex PCR; TCRdb has only the in-frame clones, and not every one. Of some 25,000 clones detected, about 62% appear once; the ten largest clones hold about 20%. Per germline, CDR1 SGHTA and CDR2 FQGNSA. V lost 4 bases to trimming and J lost 1 base, with 7 bases between them. CDR3 length: 13 amino acids. Sample treatment: treatment-naive control, cytoreductive nephrectomy. Control tumors came from treatment-naive patients without prior radiation. The patient's renal cell carcinoma had clear cell pathology. The sequences come from tumor tissue, collected from a patient whose treatment was nephrectomy without radiotherapy. The receptor was derived from a man aged 40-49 years with renal cell carcinoma. This chain joins TRBV7-2 and TRBJ2-5; either TRBD1 or TRBD2 may supply D (5 bases each). CDR3 coding DNA: TGTGCCAGCAGCTCGGGACGCCAAGAGACCCAGTACTTC. This sequence encodes CASSSGRQETQYF.